This TCR beta chain was recovered during a study of CD8+CD57+ T cells in acquired aplastic anemia. Study-wide findings and caveats: Between patients and controls, CD8+ Simpson's diversity did not vary significantly. Patients and controls turned out to have roughly 31 CD8+ CDR3 sequences in common.

CDR1 and CDR2 from the germline V gene are SQVTM and ANQGSEA. V was cut by 3 bases and J by 5 bases, with 7 bases left in between. The length of the CDR3 is 12 residues. This clonotype has just a few counts. Its antigen is unknown. Flow cytometry had shown expanded CD8+CD57+ cells in the patients chosen for sequencing. Every patient was diagnosed with severe acquired aplastic anemia. Patients were treatment-naive when blood was sampled. The template for TCR beta VDJ and CDR3 sequence profiling was genomic DNA. TCRdb fed the reads into MiXCR, producing one record per CDR3 protein. The sample has about 160,000 distinct CDR3 sequences, about 50% seen once.

Source material: sorted CD4+, CD8+, or CD8+CD57+ T cells (not recorded which) from PBMCs. The chain is built from TRBV29-1 and TRBJ2-2; no reliable D call. The clonotype was recovered from a human donor with aplastic anemia. In nucleotides, the CDR3 is TGCAGCGTTGATTGGGGTACCGGGGAGCTGTTTTTT. Encoded protein: CSVDWGTGELFF.